This T cell receptor (beta chain) was captured by sequencing in a study of T cells in Graves' hyperthyroidism and ophthalmopathy. This clonotype appeared many times. Antigen unknown. No progression to ophthalmopathy during 18 months of follow-up defined stable disease. PBMCs were collected from an approximately 9.3 ml volume of fresh peripheral blood. General observations from the study: In simple terms, a model built on 13 V-J features told ophthalmopathy apart from stable hyperthyroidism.

The CDR3 extends over 16 amino acids. Looked up from germline, CDR1 is LGHDT and CDR2 is YNNKEL (reference sequence). J gave up 7 bases and V 1 base, and 7 bases lay outside the gene matches. The source material, RNA transcripts, was used to amplify TCR beta CDR3 regions. HTBI primers were the set used in a first-round RT-PCR of the TCR CDR3. One entry per CDR3 protein, called by TCRdb with MiXCR from the multiplex PCR reads. The sample has over 300,000 distinct CDR3 sequences, approximately 13% seen once. The sample consisted of blood. The rearrangement uses TRBV3-1 and TRBJ2-3; 11 bases are shared with TRBD2. This clonotype was obtained from a woman aged 55-69 years with Graves' hyperthyroidism. CDR3 amino acids: CASSQVNSGRGNTQYF. DNA for the CDR3: TGTGCCAGCAGCCAAGTTAATAGCGGGAGGGGTAATACGCAGTATTTT.